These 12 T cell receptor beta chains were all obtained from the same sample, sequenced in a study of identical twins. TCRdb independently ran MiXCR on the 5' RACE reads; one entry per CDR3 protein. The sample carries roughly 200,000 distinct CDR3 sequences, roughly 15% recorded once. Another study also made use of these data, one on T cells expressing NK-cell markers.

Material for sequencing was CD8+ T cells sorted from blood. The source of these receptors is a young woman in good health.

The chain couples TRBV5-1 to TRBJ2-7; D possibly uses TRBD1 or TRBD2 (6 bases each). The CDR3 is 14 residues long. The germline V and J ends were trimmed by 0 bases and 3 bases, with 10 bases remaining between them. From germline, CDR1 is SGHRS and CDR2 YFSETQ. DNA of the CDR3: TGCGCCAGCAGCTTGGTTAGGGGGGACTACGAGCAGTACTTC. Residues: CASSLVRGDYEQYF.

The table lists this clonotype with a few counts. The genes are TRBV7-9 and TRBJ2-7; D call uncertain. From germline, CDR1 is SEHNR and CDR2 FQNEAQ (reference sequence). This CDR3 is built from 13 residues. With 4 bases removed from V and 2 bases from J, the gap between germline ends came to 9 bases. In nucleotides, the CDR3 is TGTGCCAGCAGCTCGGGCCCTACCTACGAGCAGTACTTC. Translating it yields CASSSGPTYEQYF.

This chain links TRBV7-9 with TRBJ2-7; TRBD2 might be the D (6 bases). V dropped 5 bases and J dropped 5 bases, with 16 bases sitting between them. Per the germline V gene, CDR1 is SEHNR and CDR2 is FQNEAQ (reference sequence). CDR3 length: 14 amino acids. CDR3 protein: CASSPRDSPHEQYF. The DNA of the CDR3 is TGTGCCAGCAGCCCCAGGGACTCCCCCCACGAGCAGTACTTC.

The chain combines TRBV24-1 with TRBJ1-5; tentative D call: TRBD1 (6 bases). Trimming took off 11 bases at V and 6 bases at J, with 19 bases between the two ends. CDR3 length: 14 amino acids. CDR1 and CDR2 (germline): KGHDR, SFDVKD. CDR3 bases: TGTGCCATGATAACAGGGTTCTGCTGTCAGCCCCAGCATTTT. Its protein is CAMITGFCCQPQHF.

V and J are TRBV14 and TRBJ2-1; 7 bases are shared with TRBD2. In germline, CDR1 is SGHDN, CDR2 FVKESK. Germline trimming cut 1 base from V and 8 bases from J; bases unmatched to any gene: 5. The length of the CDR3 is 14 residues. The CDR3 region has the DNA TGTGCCAGCAGCCAAGCAGGACTAGGGGATGAGCAGTTCTTC. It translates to CASSQAGLGDEQFF.

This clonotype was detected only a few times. The CDR3 sequence is CASSFYRDSNQPQHF. In nucleotides, the CDR3 is TGTGCCAGCAGTTTCTACCGGGACAGCAATCAGCCCCAGCATTTT. The chain has TRBV27 and TRBJ1-5, with D maybe TRBD1 (5 bases). The germline gives CDR1 MNHEY, CDR2 SMNVEV (reference sequence). This CDR3 contains 15 residues. The V gene lost 3 bases and the J gene lost 1 base, with 10 bases spanning the gap.

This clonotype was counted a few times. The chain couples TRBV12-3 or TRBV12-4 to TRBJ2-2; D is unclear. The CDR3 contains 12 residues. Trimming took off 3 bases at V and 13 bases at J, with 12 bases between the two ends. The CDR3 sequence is CASSFSGPGLFF. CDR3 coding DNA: TGTGCCAGCAGTTTCTCAGGCCCTGGGCTGTTTTTT.

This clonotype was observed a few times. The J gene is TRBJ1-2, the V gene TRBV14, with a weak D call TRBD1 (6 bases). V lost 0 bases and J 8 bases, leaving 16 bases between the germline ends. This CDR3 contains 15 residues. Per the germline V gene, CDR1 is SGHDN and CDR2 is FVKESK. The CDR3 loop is CASSQDGGPSRGYTF. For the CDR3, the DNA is TGTGCCAGCAGCCAAGATGGGGGCCCGTCCAGAGGCTACACCTTC.

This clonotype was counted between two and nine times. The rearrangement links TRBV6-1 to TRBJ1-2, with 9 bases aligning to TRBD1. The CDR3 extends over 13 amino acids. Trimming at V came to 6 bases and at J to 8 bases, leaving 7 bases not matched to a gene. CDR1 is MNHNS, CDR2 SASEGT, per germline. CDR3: CASSPWTGDGYTF. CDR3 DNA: TGTGCCAGCAGCCCCTGGACAGGGGACGGCTACACCTTC.

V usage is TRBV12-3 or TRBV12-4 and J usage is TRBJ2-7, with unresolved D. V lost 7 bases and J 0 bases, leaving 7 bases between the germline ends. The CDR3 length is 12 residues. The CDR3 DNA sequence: TGTGCCAGCACCATCGGCTCCTACGAGCAGTACTTC. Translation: CASTIGSYEQYF.

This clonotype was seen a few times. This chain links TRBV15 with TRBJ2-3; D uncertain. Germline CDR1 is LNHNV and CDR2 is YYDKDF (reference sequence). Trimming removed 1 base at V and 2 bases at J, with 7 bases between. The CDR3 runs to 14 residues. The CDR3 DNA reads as TGTGCCACCAGCAGAGTTAGAATCACAGATACGCAGTATTTT. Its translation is CATSRVRITDTQYF. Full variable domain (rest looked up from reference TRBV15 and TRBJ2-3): DAMVIQNPRYQVTQFGKPVTLSCSQTLNHNVMYWYQQKSSQAPKLLFHYYDKDFNNEADTPDNFQSRRPNTSFCFLDIRSPGLGDTAMYLCATSRVRITDTQYFGPGTRLTVL.

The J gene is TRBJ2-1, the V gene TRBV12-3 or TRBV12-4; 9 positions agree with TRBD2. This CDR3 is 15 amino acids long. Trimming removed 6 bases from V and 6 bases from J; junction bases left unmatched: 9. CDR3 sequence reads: CASRALAGNGNEQFF. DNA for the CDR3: TGTGCCAGCAGAGCCCTAGCGGGAAACGGCAATGAGCAGTTCTTC.